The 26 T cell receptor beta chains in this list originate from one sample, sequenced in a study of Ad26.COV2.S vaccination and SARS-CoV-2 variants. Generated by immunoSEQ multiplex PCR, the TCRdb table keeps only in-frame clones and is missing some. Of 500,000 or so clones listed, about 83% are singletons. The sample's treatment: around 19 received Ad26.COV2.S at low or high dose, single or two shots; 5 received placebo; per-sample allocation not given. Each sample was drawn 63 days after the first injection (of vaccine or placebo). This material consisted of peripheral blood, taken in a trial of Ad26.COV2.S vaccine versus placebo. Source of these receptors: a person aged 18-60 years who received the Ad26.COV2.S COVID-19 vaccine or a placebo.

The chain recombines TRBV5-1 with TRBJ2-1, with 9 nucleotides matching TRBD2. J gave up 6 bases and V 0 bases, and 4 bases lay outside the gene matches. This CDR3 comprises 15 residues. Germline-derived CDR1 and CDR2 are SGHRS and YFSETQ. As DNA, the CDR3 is TGCGCCAGCAGCTTGGCGGGACTAGCCTTCAATGAGCAGTTCTTC. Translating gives CASSLAGLAFNEQFF.

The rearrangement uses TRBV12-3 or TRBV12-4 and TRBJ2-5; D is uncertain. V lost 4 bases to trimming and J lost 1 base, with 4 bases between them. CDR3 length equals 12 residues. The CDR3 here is CASSWTQETQYF. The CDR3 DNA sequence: TGTGCCAGCAGTTGGACCCAAGAGACCCAGTACTTC.

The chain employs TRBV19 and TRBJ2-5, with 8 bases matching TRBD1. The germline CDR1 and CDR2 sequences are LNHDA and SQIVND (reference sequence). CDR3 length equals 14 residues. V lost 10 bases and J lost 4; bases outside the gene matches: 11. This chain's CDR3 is CATQGQGSSETQYF. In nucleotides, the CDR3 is TGTGCCACTCAAGGACAGGGATCATCAGAGACCCAGTACTTC.

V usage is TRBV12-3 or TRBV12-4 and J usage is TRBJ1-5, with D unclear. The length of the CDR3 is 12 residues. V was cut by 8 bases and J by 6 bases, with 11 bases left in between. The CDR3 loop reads CASRVGVQPQHF. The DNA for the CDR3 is TGTGCCAGCCGGGTAGGAGTTCAGCCCCAGCATTTT.

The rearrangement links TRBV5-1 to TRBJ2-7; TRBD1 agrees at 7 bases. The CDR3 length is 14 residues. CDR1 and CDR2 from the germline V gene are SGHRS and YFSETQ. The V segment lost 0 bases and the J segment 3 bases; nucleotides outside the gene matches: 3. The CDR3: CASSLGDSNYEQYF. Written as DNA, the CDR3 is TGCGCCAGCAGCTTGGGGGACAGCAACTACGAGCAGTACTTC.

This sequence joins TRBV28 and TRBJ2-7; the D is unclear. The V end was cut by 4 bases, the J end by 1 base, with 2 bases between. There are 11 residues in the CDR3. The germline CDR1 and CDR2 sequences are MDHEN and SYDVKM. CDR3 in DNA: TGTGCCAGCAGTTATTCCTACGAGCAGTACTTC. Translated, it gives CASSYSYEQYF.

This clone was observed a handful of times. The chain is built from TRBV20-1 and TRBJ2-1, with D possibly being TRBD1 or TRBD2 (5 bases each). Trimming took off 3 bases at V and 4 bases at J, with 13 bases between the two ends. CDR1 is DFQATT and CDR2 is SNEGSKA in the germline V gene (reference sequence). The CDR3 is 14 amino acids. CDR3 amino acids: CSASLGTQYNEQFF. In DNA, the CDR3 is TGCAGTGCTAGTCTGGGGACCCAATACAATGAGCAGTTCTTC.

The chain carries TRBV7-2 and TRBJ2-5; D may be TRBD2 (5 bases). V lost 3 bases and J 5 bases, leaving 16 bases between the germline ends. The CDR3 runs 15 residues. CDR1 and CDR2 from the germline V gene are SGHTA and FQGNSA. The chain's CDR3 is CASSLGGSLLETQYF. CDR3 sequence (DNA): TGTGCCAGCAGCTTGGGTGGGAGCTTATTGGAGACCCAGTACTTC. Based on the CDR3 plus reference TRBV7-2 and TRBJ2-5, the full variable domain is GAGVSQSPSNKVTEKGKDVELRCDPISGHTALYWYRQSLGQGLEFLIYFQGNSAPDKSGLPSDRFSAERTGGSVSTLTIQRTQQEDSAVYLCASSLGGSLLETQYFGPGTRLLVL.

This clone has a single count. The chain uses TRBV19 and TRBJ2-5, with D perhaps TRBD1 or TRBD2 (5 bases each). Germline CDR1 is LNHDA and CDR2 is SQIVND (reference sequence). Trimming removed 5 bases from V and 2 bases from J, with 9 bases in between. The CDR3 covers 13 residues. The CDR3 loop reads CASSLGPQETQYF. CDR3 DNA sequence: TGTGCCAGTAGTCTGGGACCTCAAGAGACCCAGTACTTC.

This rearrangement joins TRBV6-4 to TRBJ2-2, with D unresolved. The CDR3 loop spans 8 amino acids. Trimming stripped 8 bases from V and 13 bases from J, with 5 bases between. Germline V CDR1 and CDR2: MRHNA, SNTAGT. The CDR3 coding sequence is TGTGCCAGCGGGTGGCTGTTTTTT. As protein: CASGWLFF.

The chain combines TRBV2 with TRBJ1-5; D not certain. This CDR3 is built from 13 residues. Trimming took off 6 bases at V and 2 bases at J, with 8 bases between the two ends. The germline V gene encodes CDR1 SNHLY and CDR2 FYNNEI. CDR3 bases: TGTGCCAGCAGCGCCTCCGGCAATCAGCCCCAGCATTTT. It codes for CASSASGNQPQHF. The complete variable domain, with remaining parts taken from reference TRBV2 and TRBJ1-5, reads EPEVTQTPSHQVTQMGQEVILRCVPISNHLYFYWYRQILGQKVEFLVSFYNNEISEKSEIFDDQFSVERPDGSNFTLKIRSTKLEDSAMYFCASSASGNQPQHFGDGTRLSIL.

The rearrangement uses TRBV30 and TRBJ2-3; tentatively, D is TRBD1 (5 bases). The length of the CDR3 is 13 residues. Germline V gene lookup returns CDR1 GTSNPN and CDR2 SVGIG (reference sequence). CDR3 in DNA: TGTGCTTGGGCAGGTATAGGGGTGGATACGCAGTATTTT. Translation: CAWAGIGVDTQYF.

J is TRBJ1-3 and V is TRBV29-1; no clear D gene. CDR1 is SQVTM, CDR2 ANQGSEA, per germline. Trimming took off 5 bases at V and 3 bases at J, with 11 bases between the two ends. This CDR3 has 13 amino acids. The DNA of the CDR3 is TGCAGCGTTTTTGGAGGGAGTGGAAACACCATATATTTT. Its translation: CSVFGGSGNTIYF.

This CDR3 is CASSLGRGVNEKLFF. CDR3 DNA: TGCGCCAGCAGCTTGGGGCGAGGGGTTAATGAAAAACTGTTTTTT. V and J are TRBV5-1 and TRBJ1-4; tentatively, D is TRBD1 (5 bases). CDR3 length equals 15 residues. The germline V gene encodes CDR1 SGHRS and CDR2 YFSETQ. V was pared by 0 bases and J by 4 bases, with 10 bases between.

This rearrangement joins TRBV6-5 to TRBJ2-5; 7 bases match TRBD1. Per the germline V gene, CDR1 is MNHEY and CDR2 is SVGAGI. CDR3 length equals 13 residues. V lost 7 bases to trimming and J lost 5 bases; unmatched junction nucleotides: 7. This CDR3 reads CASKDRVRETQYF. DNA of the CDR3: TGTGCCAGCAAAGACAGGGTGAGGGAGACCCAGTACTTC.

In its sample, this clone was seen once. CDR3 amino acids: CASSPRGGLAGELFF. The CDR3 DNA reads TGTGCCAGCAGCCCCCGCGGCGGGTTGGCCGGGGAGCTGTTTTTT. The V call is TRBV6-6, the J call TRBJ2-2; weak D call: TRBD2 (5 bases). CDR3 length: 15 amino acids. CDR1 and CDR2 from the germline V gene are MNHNY and SVGAGI (reference sequence). V lost 6 bases and J 6 bases, leaving 17 bases between the germline ends.

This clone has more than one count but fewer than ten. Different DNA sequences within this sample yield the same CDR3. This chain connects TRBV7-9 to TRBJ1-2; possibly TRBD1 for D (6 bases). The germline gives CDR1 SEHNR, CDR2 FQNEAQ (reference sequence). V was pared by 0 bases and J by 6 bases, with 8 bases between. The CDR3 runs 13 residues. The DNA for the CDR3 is TGTGCCAGCAGCTTAGCGTCAGGGGATGGCTACACCTTC. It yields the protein CASSLASGDGYTF. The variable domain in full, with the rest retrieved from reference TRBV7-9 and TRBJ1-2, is DTGVSQNPRHKITKRGQNVTFRCDPISEHNRLYWYRQTLGQGPEFLTYFQNEAQLEKSRLLSDRFSAERPKGSFSTLEIQRTEQGDSAMYLCASSLASGDGYTFGSGTRLTVV.

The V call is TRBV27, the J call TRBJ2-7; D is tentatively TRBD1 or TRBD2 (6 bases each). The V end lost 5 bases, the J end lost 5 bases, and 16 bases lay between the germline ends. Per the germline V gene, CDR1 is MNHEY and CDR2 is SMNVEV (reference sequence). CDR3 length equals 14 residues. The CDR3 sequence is CASSTDKGGHEQYF. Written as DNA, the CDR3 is TGTGCCAGCAGTACGGACAAAGGGGGGCACGAGCAGTACTTC.

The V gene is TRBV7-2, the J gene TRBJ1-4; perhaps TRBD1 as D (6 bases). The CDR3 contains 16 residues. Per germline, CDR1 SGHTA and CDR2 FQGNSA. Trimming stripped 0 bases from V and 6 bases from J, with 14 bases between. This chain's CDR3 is CASSLAMGRGDEKLFF. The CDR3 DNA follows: TGTGCCAGCAGCTTAGCGATGGGCAGGGGAGATGAAAAACTGTTTTTT.

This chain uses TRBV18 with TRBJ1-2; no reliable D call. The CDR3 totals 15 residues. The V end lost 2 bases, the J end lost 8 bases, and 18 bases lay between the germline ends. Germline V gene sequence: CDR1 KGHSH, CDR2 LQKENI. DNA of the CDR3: TGTGCCAGCTCACCAAACCCCCACACCGTCGGCGGCTACACCTTC. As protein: CASSPNPHTVGGYTF.

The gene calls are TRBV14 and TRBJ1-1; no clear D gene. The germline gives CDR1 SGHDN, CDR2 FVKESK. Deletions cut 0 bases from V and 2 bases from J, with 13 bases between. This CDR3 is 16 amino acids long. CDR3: CASSQDMGNVNTEAFF. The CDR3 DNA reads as TGTGCCAGCAGCCAAGATATGGGGAACGTTAACACTGAAGCTTTCTTT. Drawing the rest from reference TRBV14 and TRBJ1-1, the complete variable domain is EAGVTQFPSHSVIEKGQTVTLRCDPISGHDNLYWYRRVMGKEIKFLLHFVKESKQDESGMPNNRFLAERTGGTYSTLKVQPAELEDSGVYFCASSQDMGNVNTEAFFGQGTRLTVV.

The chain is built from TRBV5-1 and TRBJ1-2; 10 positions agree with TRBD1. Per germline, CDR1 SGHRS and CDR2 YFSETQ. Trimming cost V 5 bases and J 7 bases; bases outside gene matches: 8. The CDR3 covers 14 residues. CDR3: CASRSGTGEGGYTF. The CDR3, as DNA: TGCGCCAGCAGATCCGGGACAGGGGAAGGTGGCTACACCTTC.

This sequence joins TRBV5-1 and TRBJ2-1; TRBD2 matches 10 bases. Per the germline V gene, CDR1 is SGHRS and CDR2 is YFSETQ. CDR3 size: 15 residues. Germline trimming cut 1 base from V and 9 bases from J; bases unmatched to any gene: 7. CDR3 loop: CASSLSLAGVGEQFF. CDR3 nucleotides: TGCGCCAGCAGCTTGAGTCTAGCGGGAGTGGGTGAGCAGTTCTTC. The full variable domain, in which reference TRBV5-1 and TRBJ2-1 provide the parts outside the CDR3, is KAGVTQTPRYLIKTRGQQVTLSCSPISGHRSVSWYQQTPGQGLQFLFEYFSETQRNKGNFPGRFSGRQFSNSRSEMNVSTLELGDSALYLCASSLSLAGVGEQFFGPGTRLTVL.

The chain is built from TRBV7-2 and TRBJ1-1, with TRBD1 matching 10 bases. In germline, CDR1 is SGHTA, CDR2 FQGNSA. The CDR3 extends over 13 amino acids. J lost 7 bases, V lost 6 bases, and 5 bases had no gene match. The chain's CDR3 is CASSRQGAGEAFF. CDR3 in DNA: TGTGCCAGCAGTCGACAGGGGGCCGGTGAAGCTTTCTTT.

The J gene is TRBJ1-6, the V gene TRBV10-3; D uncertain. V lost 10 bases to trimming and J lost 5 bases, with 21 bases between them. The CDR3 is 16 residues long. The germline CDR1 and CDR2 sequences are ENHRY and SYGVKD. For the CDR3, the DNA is TGTGCCACCGCCCATTCGGGGATCGGTAATAATTCACCCCTCCACTTT. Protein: CATAHSGIGNNSPLHF.

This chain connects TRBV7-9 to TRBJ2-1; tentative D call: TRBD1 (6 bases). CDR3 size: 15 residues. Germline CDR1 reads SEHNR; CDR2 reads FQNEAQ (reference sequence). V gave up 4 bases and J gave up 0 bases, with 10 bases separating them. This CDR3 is CASSWTASSYNEQFF. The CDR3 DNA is TGTGCCAGCAGCTGGACAGCGAGCTCCTACAATGAGCAGTTCTTC.